These T cell receptor beta chains were read from a single sample in a study of control samples from healthy donors and cancer patients. The method was immunoSEQ multiplex PCR; TCRdb's version includes in-frame clones alone and lacks a portion of them. Here the sample spans tens of thousands of clones, 88% being singletons. The source material was PBMCs. Receptors were obtained from a man in his forties or fifties with head and neck cancer. The CDR3 runs from the conserved cysteine through the conserved F or W. A D gene is named only where the DNA matches it firmly. Only some rows state a clone size, as once, few, many or a class for expanded clones.

d_gene: TRBD1; j_gene: TRBJ2-7; abundance: -; v_gene: TRBV5-4; CDR3nt: TGTGCCAGCAGCTTGCCTGGGACAGCCTACGAGCAGTACTTC; CDR3aa: CASSLPGTAYEQYF
d_gene: -; j_gene: TRBJ1-2; abundance: -; v_gene: TRBV19; CDR3nt: TGTGCCAGTAGTACCCCACAGGGCTACGGCTACACCTTC; CDR3aa: CASSTPQGYGYTF
d_gene: -; j_gene: TRBJ2-3; abundance: -; v_gene: TRBV3-1/TRBV3-2; CDR3nt: TGTGCCAGCAGCCAAAATGGGGCAGCAGATACGCAGTATTTT; CDR3aa: CASSQNGAADTQYF
d_gene: -; j_gene: TRBJ2-7; abundance: -; v_gene: TRBV7-2; CDR3nt: TGTGCCAGCAGCCCCTGGGCGGGCGGCGGGCAGTACTTC; CDR3aa: CASSPWAGGGQYF
d_gene: -; j_gene: TRBJ2-2; abundance: -; v_gene: TRBV19; CDR3nt: TGTGCCAGTAGTCCGCGGTTTGAGTTCGGGGAGCTGTTTTTT; CDR3aa: CASSPRFEFGELFF
d_gene: -; j_gene: TRBJ2-6; abundance: -; v_gene: TRBV6-6; CDR3nt: TGTGCCAGCGGCGAGGTAACCGGGGCCAACGTCCTGACTTTC; CDR3aa: CASGEVTGANVLTF
d_gene: -; j_gene: TRBJ1-1; abundance: few; v_gene: TRBV10-3; CDR3nt: TGTGCCATCAGCGGTCCGGACGGGCGGTCGAACACTGAAGCTTTCTTT; CDR3aa: CAISGPDGRSNTEAFF
d_gene: -; j_gene: TRBJ1-2; abundance: -; v_gene: TRBV19; CDR3nt: TGTGCCAGTAGTATAGAGCCGGCAGGAGCTAACTATGGCTACACCTTC; CDR3aa: CASSIEPAGANYGYTF
d_gene: -; j_gene: TRBJ1-4; abundance: -; v_gene: TRBV18; CDR3nt: TGTGCCAGCTCACGTGGGGCCGAGGAAAAACTGTTTTTT; CDR3aa: CASSRGAEEKLFF
d_gene: -; j_gene: TRBJ2-3; abundance: -; v_gene: TRBV19; CDR3nt: TGTGCCAGTAGTGGTCGGAGGGACGCAGATACGCAGTATTTT; CDR3aa: CASSGRRDADTQYF
d_gene: -; j_gene: TRBJ1-3; abundance: -; v_gene: TRBV30; CDR3nt: TGTGCCATTTACCCGGGGGCGGGAGGAAACACCATATATTTT; CDR3aa: CAIYPGAGGNTIYF
d_gene: TRBD1; j_gene: TRBJ1-1; abundance: -; v_gene: TRBV7-2; CDR3nt: TGTGCCAGCACCTTGAACTCGGGACAGACTGAAGCTTTCTTT; CDR3aa: CASTLNSGQTEAFF
d_gene: -; j_gene: TRBJ1-1; abundance: -; v_gene: TRBV11-2; CDR3nt: TGTGCCAGCAGCCCGATCCAAGGACGACGGAGAAAGAACACTGAAGCTTTCTTT; CDR3aa: CASSPIQGRRRKNTEAFF
d_gene: -; j_gene: TRBJ2-3; abundance: -; v_gene: TRBV30; CDR3nt: TGTGCCTCGGATTGGGTCAGGGGCACAGATACGCAGTATTTT; CDR3aa: CASDWVRGTDTQYF
d_gene: -; j_gene: TRBJ2-7; abundance: -; v_gene: TRBV4-1; CDR3nt: TGCGCCAGCAGCCAAGTGCTTCTCCCCTCCTACGAGCAGTACTTC; CDR3aa: CASSQVLLPSYEQYF
d_gene: -; j_gene: TRBJ1-5; abundance: once; v_gene: TRBV6-2/TRBV6-3; CDR3nt: TGTGCCAGCAGTTACTCGAACGGCCGGCTCCCCCAGCATTTT; CDR3aa: CASSYSNGRLPQHF
d_gene: -; j_gene: TRBJ2-1; abundance: -; v_gene: TRBV28; CDR3nt: TGTGCCAGCAGTTTATTCCGCACAGTTTGGGGAGACTACAATGAGCAGTTCTTC; CDR3aa: CASSLFRTVWGDYNEQFF
d_gene: TRBD1; j_gene: TRBJ1-1; abundance: -; v_gene: TRBV27; CDR3nt: TGTGCCAGCAGTTTATTCGGGACAGGGGCGCAGAACACTGAAGCTTTCTTT; CDR3aa: CASSLFGTGAQNTEAFF
d_gene: -; j_gene: TRBJ1-3; abundance: -; v_gene: TRBV5-1; CDR3nt: TGCGCCAGCAGCATAGATGGACCGTCAACTGGAAACACCATATATTTT; CDR3aa: CASSIDGPSTGNTIYF
d_gene: TRBD2; j_gene: TRBJ2-3; abundance: -; v_gene: TRBV28; CDR3nt: TGTGCCAGCACCCCACCGGGACTAGCGGGAGCAGGAACAGATACGCAGTATTTT; CDR3aa: CASTPPGLAGAGTDTQYF
d_gene: -; j_gene: TRBJ2-7; abundance: -; v_gene: TRBV6-5; CDR3nt: TGTGCCAGCAGTTTCGCCGGGACGGTGGACACCTACGAGCAGCACTTC; CDR3aa: CASSFAGTVDTYEQHF
d_gene: TRBD2; j_gene: TRBJ2-2; abundance: few; v_gene: TRBV7-8; CDR3nt: TGTGCCAGCAGCTTACTAGCGGGGGAGGTTACCGGGGAGCTGTTTTTT; CDR3aa: CASSLLAGEVTGELFF
d_gene: -; j_gene: TRBJ1-3; abundance: -; v_gene: TRBV10-3; CDR3nt: TGTGCCAACAAAACCATGGGTGGAAACACCATATATTTT; CDR3aa: CANKTMGGNTIYF
d_gene: TRBD1; j_gene: TRBJ2-2; abundance: -; v_gene: TRBV2; CDR3nt: TGTGCCAGCAGGGACACAGGGGGCAGGAACACCGGGGAGCTGTTTTTT; CDR3aa: CASRDTGGRNTGELFF
d_gene: -; j_gene: TRBJ2-1; abundance: -; v_gene: TRBV27; CDR3nt: TGTGCCAGCAAGAGGACTAGGGACATAAATGAGCAGTTCTTC; CDR3aa: CASKRTRDINEQFF
d_gene: TRBD2; j_gene: TRBJ2-7; abundance: -; v_gene: TRBV7-6; CDR3nt: TGTGCCAGCAGCGTAGGCGGACTAGCGGGGAGCTACGAGCAGTACTTC; CDR3aa: CASSVGGLAGSYEQYF
d_gene: -; j_gene: TRBJ1-2; abundance: few; v_gene: TRBV4-1; CDR3nt: TGCGCCAGCAGCCCTAATTCTCCCCGGGGTCGAGCGCCTGAAATTTATGGCTACACCTTC; CDR3aa: CASSPNSPRGRAPEIYGYTF
d_gene: TRBD1; j_gene: TRBJ2-7; abundance: -; v_gene: TRBV10-3; CDR3nt: TGTGCCATAAAACCGGGACAGGGTCCCTACGAGCAGTACTTC; CDR3aa: CAIKPGQGPYEQYF
d_gene: TRBD1; j_gene: TRBJ1-4; abundance: -; v_gene: TRBV5-4; CDR3nt: TGTGCCAGCACCACCGGGACAGAGAATGAAAAACTGTTTTTT; CDR3aa: CASTTGTENEKLFF
d_gene: -; j_gene: TRBJ2-1; abundance: -; v_gene: TRBV20-1; CDR3nt: TGCAGTGCTAGTCGTTCCGGCTCCTACAATGAGCAGTTCTTC; CDR3aa: CSASRSGSYNEQFF
d_gene: -; j_gene: TRBJ1-5; abundance: -; v_gene: TRBV19; CDR3nt: TGTGCCAGTACATTGGGGCTACCCCAGCATTTT; CDR3aa: CASTLGLPQHF
d_gene: -; j_gene: TRBJ1-6; abundance: -; v_gene: TRBV5-1; CDR3nt: TGCGCCAGCAGCTTGGAACTTAGTAATTCACCCCTCCACTTT; CDR3aa: CASSLELSNSPLHF
d_gene: -; j_gene: TRBJ2-7; abundance: -; v_gene: TRBV30; CDR3nt: TGTGCCCGGGGGAGACTGAGCTCCTACGAGCAGTACTTC; CDR3aa: CARGRLSSYEQYF
d_gene: -; j_gene: TRBJ2-7; abundance: -; v_gene: TRBV6-1; CDR3nt: TGTGCCAGCAGTGAAGAACAAACGTGGGAGCAGTACTTC; CDR3aa: CASSEEQTWEQYF
d_gene: -; j_gene: TRBJ1-4; abundance: -; v_gene: TRBV7-8; CDR3nt: TGTGCCAGCAGCCACCCTAAGGGCGGATCTAACAGTGCTAATGAAAAACTGTTTTTT; CDR3aa: CASSHPKGGSNSANEKLFF
d_gene: -; j_gene: TRBJ2-4; abundance: -; v_gene: TRBV12-5; CDR3nt: TGTGCTAGTGGTTCGGGACTGGGCGACATTCAGTACTTC; CDR3aa: CASGSGLGDIQYF
d_gene: TRBD1; j_gene: TRBJ1-6; abundance: -; v_gene: TRBV11-2; CDR3nt: TGTGCCAGCAGCTCGCGACAGGGGGCGACATCTATTGGATCACCCCTCCACTTT; CDR3aa: CASSSRQGATSIGSPLHF
d_gene: -; j_gene: TRBJ2-7; abundance: -; v_gene: TRBV30; CDR3nt: TGTGCCTGGAGTGCGCCGGCCTACGAGCAGTACTTC; CDR3aa: CAWSAPAYEQYF
d_gene: -; j_gene: TRBJ1-1; abundance: -; v_gene: TRBV5-1; CDR3nt: TGCGCCAGCAGCTTGGGGGATGGGTCAGTCACTGAAGCTTTCTTT; CDR3aa: CASSLGDGSVTEAFF
d_gene: -; j_gene: TRBJ2-5; abundance: -; v_gene: TRBV12-5; CDR3nt: TGTGCTAGTGGTTTCAGGGCGGAGGAGACCCAGTACTTC; CDR3aa: CASGFRAEETQYF
d_gene: -; j_gene: TRBJ2-5; abundance: -; v_gene: TRBV7-9; CDR3nt: TGTGCCAGCAGACTTGCAGGCGGTCGGGGTGAGACCCAGTACTTC; CDR3aa: CASRLAGGRGETQYF
d_gene: -; j_gene: TRBJ2-3; abundance: -; v_gene: TRBV7-2; CDR3nt: TGTGCCAGCAGCCCAACGAGGGGGGGGACTAGCACAGATACGCAGTATTTT; CDR3aa: CASSPTRGGTSTDTQYF
d_gene: TRBD2; j_gene: TRBJ2-3; abundance: -; v_gene: TRBV3-1/TRBV3-2; CDR3nt: TGTGCCAGCAGCCGTTCCCGGGGGGGCGGGGGCACAGATACGCAGTATTTT; CDR3aa: CASSRSRGGGGTDTQYF
d_gene: -; j_gene: TRBJ2-7; abundance: -; v_gene: TRBV7-3; CDR3nt: TGTGCCAGCAGCTTAATCAATACGGGATTTTACGAGCAGTACTTC; CDR3aa: CASSLINTGFYEQYF
d_gene: -; j_gene: TRBJ1-1; abundance: -; v_gene: TRBV7-2; CDR3nt: TGTGCCAGCAGCCGCCGGGACCTCACTGAAGCTTTCTTT; CDR3aa: CASSRRDLTEAFF
d_gene: -; j_gene: TRBJ2-7; abundance: -; v_gene: TRBV9; CDR3nt: TGTGCCAGCAGCCCGCGACAGGATTCCTACGAGCAGTACTTC; CDR3aa: CASSPRQDSYEQYF
d_gene: -; j_gene: TRBJ2-2; abundance: -; v_gene: TRBV10-3; CDR3nt: TGTGCCATCAGTGAGTCGCCGAGACACCTTTCCGGGGAGCTGTTTTTT; CDR3aa: CAISESPRHLSGELFF
d_gene: -; j_gene: TRBJ2-7; abundance: -; v_gene: TRBV20-1; CDR3nt: TGCAGTGCAAGTCAGAACTACGAGCAGTACTTC; CDR3aa: CSASQNYEQYF
d_gene: -; j_gene: TRBJ2-5; abundance: -; v_gene: TRBV5-1; CDR3nt: TGCGCCAGCAGCATTGGGACCCTAGGAGAGACCCAGTACTTC; CDR3aa: CASSIGTLGETQYF
d_gene: -; j_gene: TRBJ2-1; abundance: medium-sized; v_gene: TRBV28; CDR3nt: TGTGCCAGCGGGTGGAGCTCCTACAATGAGCAGTTCTTC; CDR3aa: CASGWSSYNEQFF
d_gene: -; j_gene: TRBJ1-2; abundance: -; v_gene: TRBV19; CDR3nt: TGTGCCAGTAGTGGGTCGCGGGACATCTATGGCTACACCTTC; CDR3aa: CASSGSRDIYGYTF
d_gene: TRBD1; j_gene: TRBJ1-2; abundance: -; v_gene: TRBV2; CDR3nt: TGTGCCAGCGGTGGAACAGGGGAGGCTTATGGGTACTATGGCTACACCTTC; CDR3aa: CASGGTGEAYGYYGYTF
d_gene: -; j_gene: TRBJ1-5; abundance: -; v_gene: TRBV6-5; CDR3nt: TGTGCCAGCAGCTACAGGGTTGGCAATCAGCCCCAGCATTTT; CDR3aa: CASSYRVGNQPQHF
d_gene: TRBD1; j_gene: TRBJ1-1; abundance: -; v_gene: TRBV11-2; CDR3nt: TGTGCCAGCAGCCCCCTGGGACAGGGTAAAGCTTTCTTT; CDR3aa: CASSPLGQGKAFF
d_gene: -; j_gene: TRBJ2-1; abundance: -; v_gene: TRBV5-6; CDR3nt: TGTGCCAGCAGCCCAGGGCTAGGGAATGAGCAGTTCTTC; CDR3aa: CASSPGLGNEQFF
d_gene: TRBD2; j_gene: TRBJ2-2; abundance: -; v_gene: TRBV7-2; CDR3nt: TGTGCCAGCAGCTTAGCCAGCGCTAGCGGGGGGACCGGGGAGCTGTTTTTT; CDR3aa: CASSLASASGGTGELFF
d_gene: -; j_gene: TRBJ2-3; abundance: few; v_gene: TRBV7-8; CDR3nt: TGTGCCAGCAGCTTAGGGCCATTCGACAACACAGATACGCAGTATTTT; CDR3aa: CASSLGPFDNTDTQYF
d_gene: -; j_gene: TRBJ2-3; abundance: -; v_gene: TRBV20-1; CDR3nt: TGCAGTGCGGACATCACAGATACGCAGTATTTT; CDR3aa: CSADITDTQYF